The 24 T cell receptor beta chains listed next were all sequenced from one sample in a study of blood T cell repertoires in COVID-19. Some clones are missing from TCRdb's copy, which holds only in-frame ones; the method was immunoSEQ multiplex PCR. The table includes under 250,000 clones, approximately 87% detected once. Sequenced input: peripheral blood. These receptors were obtained from a woman aged 70-85 years with active or convalescent COVID-19.

This CDR3 is CASSFTGTSPTWIQYF. The CDR3 region has the DNA TGTGCCAGCAGCTTCACGGGTACGAGCCCGACTTGGATTCAGTACTTC. The chain is built from TRBV7-2 and TRBJ2-4; D gene ambiguous. The CDR3 contains 16 residues. In germline, CDR1 is SGHTA, CDR2 FQGNSA. The V and J ends lost 3 bases and 10 bases respectively, with 22 bases between them. Full variable domain (missing parts from reference TRBV7-2 and TRBJ2-4): GAGVSQSPSNKVTEKGKDVELRCDPISGHTALYWYRQSLGQGLEFLIYFQGNSAPDKSGLPSDRFSAERTGGSVSTLTIQRTQQEDSAVYLCASSFTGTSPTWIQYFGAGTRLSVL.

This chain connects TRBV4-2 to TRBJ2-2; no clear D. This CDR3 spans 13 amino acids. Trimming took off 0 bases at V and 6 bases at J, with 5 bases between the two ends. Germline V CDR1 and CDR2: LGHNA, YNFKEQ. The CDR3 here is CASSQDNSGELFF. The CDR3 DNA reads TGTGCCAGCAGCCAAGATAACTCCGGGGAGCTGTTTTTT.

This CDR3 is CASSDGTGDGSPLHF. The DNA for the CDR3 is TGCGCCAGCAGTGACGGGACAGGGGATGGGTCACCCCTCCACTTT. The chain carries TRBV10-2 and TRBJ1-6, with TRBD1 matching 10 bases. The J segment lost 10 bases and the V segment lost 3 bases, leaving 6 bases of the junction unmatched. This CDR3 contains 15 residues. Germline V gene sequence: CDR1 WSHSY, CDR2 SAAADI.

The chain employs TRBV5-4 and TRBJ2-2, with 7 bases identical to TRBD1. The CDR3 totals 16 residues. Per germline, CDR1 SGHNT and CDR2 YYREEE (reference sequence). V was clipped by 4 bases and J by 7 bases; unmatched bases: 13. Written as DNA, the CDR3 is TGTGCCAGCAGCCCCAACCGGGACAGAGGTAGCGGGGAGCTGTTTTTT. Translated: CASSPNRDRGSGELFF.

The chain has TRBV3-1 (or the pseudogene TRBV3-2) and TRBJ2-3, with 9 bases lining up with TRBD2. The CDR3 is made up of 18 amino acids. Germline loops: CDR1 LGHDT, CDR2 YNNKEL (reference sequence). Unmatched junction bases numbered 12, after V lost 1 base and J lost 4 bases. The DNA of the CDR3 is TGTGCCAGCAGCCAAGGGGTAGCGGGGGTGGGAGGCGCAGATACGCAGTATTTT. Encoded protein: CASSQGVAGVGGADTQYF.

The rearrangement joins TRBV4-1 to TRBJ2-7; D might be TRBD1 (5 bases). Germline CDR1 reads MGHRA; CDR2 reads YSYEKL. The CDR3 has 14 amino acids. V was clipped by 1 base and J by 2 bases, with 9 bases between them. The CDR3 sequence is CASSQGEGAYEQYF. CDR3 nucleotides: TGCGCCAGCAGCCAAGGCGAAGGGGCCTACGAGCAGTACTTC.

V is TRBV10-3 and J is TRBJ2-1, with D possibly TRBD2 on 5 matching bases. The CDR3 totals 14 residues. CDR1 and CDR2 from the germline V gene are ENHRY and SYGVKD. V lost 5 bases and J 0 bases, leaving 8 bases between the germline ends. The CDR3 loop reads CAISYDYSYNEQFF. The CDR3 coding sequence is TGTGCCATCAGTTACGACTACTCCTACAATGAGCAGTTCTTC.

The chain joins TRBV5-4 to TRBJ2-3; 14 bases fit TRBD2. V was pared by 5 bases and J by 5 bases, with 4 bases of the junction left unmatched. There are 15 residues in the CDR3. The germline V gene has CDR1 SGHNT and CDR2 YYREEE (reference sequence). In nucleotides, the CDR3 is TGTGCCAGCAGTCCGGGACTAGCGGGAGTAGATACGCAGTATTTT. Translated, it gives CASSPGLAGVDTQYF.

This chain links TRBV10-3 with TRBJ1-2; D uncertain. V lost 2 bases to trimming and J lost 0 bases, with 7 bases between them. CDR1 is ENHRY, CDR2 SYGVKD, per germline. This CDR3 has 14 residues. Written as DNA, the CDR3 is TGTGCCATCAGTGAGGGAGAGGCTAACTATGGCTACACCTTC. It translates to CAISEGEANYGYTF.

This chain uses TRBV6-6 with TRBJ2-1; TRBD2 might be the D (5 bases). Germline CDR1 and CDR2: MNHNY and SVGAGI (reference sequence). This CDR3 is 12 amino acids long. V was shortened by 4 bases and J by 6 bases, with 7 bases between the two germline ends. DNA for the CDR3: TGTGCCAGCAGTTCACTAGTCAATGAGCAGTTCTTC. Amino acids: CASSSLVNEQFF.

The CDR3 sequence: CASSLPQGAGGYTF. The CDR3 coding sequence is TGCGCCAGCAGCTTGCCCCAGGGGGCCGGTGGCTACACCTTC. This chain connects TRBV5-1 to TRBJ1-2, with 8 bases lining up with TRBD1. The germline V gene encodes CDR1 SGHRS and CDR2 YFSETQ. The junction had 6 bases not matched to a gene; V was cut back by 1 base and J by 7 bases. The CDR3 contains 14 residues. Combining the CDR3 with reference TRBV5-1 and TRBJ1-2 gives the whole variable domain KAGVTQTPRYLIKTRGQQVTLSCSPISGHRSVSWYQQTPGQGLQFLFEYFSETQRNKGNFPGRFSGRQFSNSRSEMNVSTLELGDSALYLCASSLPQGAGGYTFGSGTRLTVV.

This chain joins TRBV25-1 and TRBJ1-4, with TRBD1 as a possible D gene (5 bases). The length of the CDR3 is 15 residues. Trimming shortened V by 6 bases and J by 2 bases, and 13 bases separated the two germline ends. Germline lookup yields CDR1 MGHDK and CDR2 SYGVNS. Here the CDR3 reads CASRYSGGTNEKLFF. The CDR3 coding sequence is TGTGCCAGCAGGTACTCTGGGGGGACTAATGAAAAACTGTTTTTT.

The rearrangement links TRBV5-1 to TRBJ2-7; weak D call: TRBD2 (5 bases). The germline CDR1 and CDR2 sequences are SGHRS and YFSETQ. The CDR3 sequence is 14 residues long. V lost 0 bases and J lost 5, with 12 bases in between. CDR3 amino acids: CASSLAVPGNEQYF. DNA for the CDR3: TGCGCCAGCAGCTTGGCCGTACCGGGAAACGAGCAGTACTTC.

The chain uses TRBV30 and TRBJ1-2, with D maybe TRBD1 (6 bases). This CDR3 contains 14 residues. Trimming took 4 bases from V and 1 from J, leaving 13 bases between them. The germline gives CDR1 GTSNPN, CDR2 SVGIG (reference sequence). Written as DNA, the CDR3 is TGTGCCTGGACCCCGGACAGATTTAACTATGGCTACACCTTC. Residues: CAWTPDRFNYGYTF.

The genes are TRBV6-5 and TRBJ2-7, with D tentatively TRBD2 (5 bases). The CDR3 sequence is 13 residues long. V shed 7 bases and J shed 2 bases, with 12 bases lying between them. Germline CDR1 reads MNHEY; CDR2 reads SVGAGI. The CDR3 loop is CASTSLATYEQYF. The CDR3 DNA follows: TGTGCCAGCACGTCCCTAGCCACCTACGAGCAGTACTTC.

The chain links TRBV5-5 to TRBJ2-1, with TRBD2 as a possible D gene (5 bases). The CDR3 has 15 residues. Germline V CDR1 and CDR2: SGHKS, YYEKEE (reference sequence). The germline V and J ends were trimmed by 4 bases and 0 bases, with 11 bases remaining between them. The CDR3, as DNA: TGTGCCAGCAGCATGCTGGGGAGCTCCTACAATGAGCAGTTCTTC. Translating it yields CASSMLGSSYNEQFF.

J is TRBJ2-7 and V is TRBV9; 15 positions agree with TRBD2. The CDR3 loop spans 14 amino acids. The germline V gene has CDR1 SGDLS and CDR2 YYNGEE. Unmatched junction bases numbered 4, after V lost 3 bases and J lost 9 bases. The CDR3 reads CASSAGLAGGPQYF. The CDR3 DNA follows: TGTGCCAGCAGCGCTGGACTAGCGGGAGGGCCGCAGTACTTC.

The gene calls are TRBV4-1 and TRBJ1-6; 9 bases align to TRBD1. CDR3 length: 18 amino acids. CDR1 is MGHRA and CDR2 is YSYEKL in the germline V gene. Unmatched junction bases numbered 12, after V lost 0 bases and J lost 9 bases. In DNA form, the CDR3 reads TGCGCCAGCAGCCAAGATTTGGGGAGAGGGACAGGGATTTCACCCCTCCACTTT. This codes for CASSQDLGRGTGISPLHF.

The sample holds one count of this clone. The chain uses TRBV9 and TRBJ2-5; 8 positions agree with TRBD2. The CDR3 runs 13 residues. The trim removed 7 bases at V and 2 bases at J, leaving 4 bases unmatched. Looked up from germline, CDR1 is SGDLS and CDR2 is YYNGEE. CDR3 DNA: TGTGCCAGCGGAGGACTAGCTCAAGAGACCCAGTACTTC. It codes for CASGGLAQETQYF.

J is TRBJ2-3 and V is TRBV27, with 7 bases matching TRBD2. The CDR3 contains 18 residues. With V trimmed by 3 bases and J by 5 bases, 17 bases remained unmatched. Germline values: CDR1 MNHEY, CDR2 SMNVEV (reference sequence). CDR3 in amino acids: CASSLNTPLAGEVDTQYF. In DNA, the CDR3 is TGTGCCAGCAGTTTGAACACCCCCTTGGCGGGAGAAGTAGATACGCAGTATTTT.

A single count supports this clone. The rearrangement joins TRBV2 to TRBJ2-1; 9 positions match TRBD2. CDR3 length: 14 residues. Germline CDR1 SNHLY, CDR2 FYNNEI. V was pared by 7 bases and J by 7 bases, with 8 bases of the junction left unmatched. The CDR3 DNA reads as TGTGCCAGCAACTCTCTAGCGGGACAGAATGAGCAGTTCTTC. It encodes CASNSLAGQNEQFF.

This chain joins TRBV5-1 and TRBJ2-3; maybe TRBD1 (6 bases). Germline loops: CDR1 SGHRS, CDR2 YFSETQ. V was trimmed by 4 bases and J by 0 bases, leaving 12 bases between them. CDR3 length: 15 residues. CDR3 DNA sequence: TGCGCCAGCAGCCCCGGACAGTTTAGCACAGATACGCAGTATTTT. As protein: CASSPGQFSTDTQYF.

CDR3 sequence reads: CASSTGALGTEAFF. As DNA, the CDR3 is TGTGCCAGCAGCACAGGGGCCCTGGGCACTGAAGCTTTCTTT. This chain joins TRBV7-9 and TRBJ1-1; 7 bases fit TRBD1. The CDR3 is 14 amino acids. Germline-derived CDR1 and CDR2 are SEHNR and FQNEAQ (reference sequence). The ends lost 5 bases at V and 4 bases at J; junction bases unmatched: 7.

This sequence joins TRBV5-1 and TRBJ2-5; 12 nucleotides line up with TRBD2. Looked up from germline, CDR1 is SGHRS and CDR2 is YFSETQ. V shed 0 bases and J 5 bases; nucleotides not matched to a gene: 8. This CDR3 has 17 residues. Here the CDR3 DNA reads TGCGCCAGCAGCTTGGCCGGGACTAGCGGGTTGTGGGAGACCCAGTACTTC. It translates to CASSLAGTSGLWETQYF.